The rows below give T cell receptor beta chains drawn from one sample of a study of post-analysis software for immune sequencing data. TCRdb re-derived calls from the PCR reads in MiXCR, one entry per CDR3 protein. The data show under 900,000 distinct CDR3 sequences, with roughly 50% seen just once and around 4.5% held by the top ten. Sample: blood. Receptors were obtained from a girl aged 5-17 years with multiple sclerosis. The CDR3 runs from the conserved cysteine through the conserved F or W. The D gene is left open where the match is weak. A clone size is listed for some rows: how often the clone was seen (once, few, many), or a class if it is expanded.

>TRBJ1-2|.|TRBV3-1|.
CASSQVRSDYGYTF
TGTGCCAGCAGCCAAGTTCGCAGCGACTATGGCTACACCTTC
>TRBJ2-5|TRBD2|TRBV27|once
CASSFGLGGYQETQYF
TGTGCCAGCAGTTTCGGGTTGGGGGGGTACCAAGAGACCCAGTACTTC
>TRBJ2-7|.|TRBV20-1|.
CSARDIRQGGLSYEQYF
TGCAGTGCTAGAGACATAAGGCAGGGAGGACTCTCCTACGAGCAGTACTTC
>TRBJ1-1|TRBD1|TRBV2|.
CASRAGGDTEAFF
TGTGCCAGTAGGGCAGGGGGAGACACTGAAGCTTTCTTT
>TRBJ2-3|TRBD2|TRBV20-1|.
CCAQGTSGGEVDTQYF
TGCTGTGCTCAGGGGACTAGCGGGGGAGAGGTAGATACGCAGTATTTT
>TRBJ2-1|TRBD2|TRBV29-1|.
CSVEAGGWFDEQFF
TGCAGCGTTGAGGCGGGGGGTTGGTTCGATGAGCAGTTCTTC
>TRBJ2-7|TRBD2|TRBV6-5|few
CASSYRRASGGYEQYF
TGTGCCAGCAGTTACAGGCGGGCTAGCGGGGGATACGAGCAGTACTTC
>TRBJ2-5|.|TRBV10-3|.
CAISEYSSETQYF
TGTGCCATCAGTGAATACAGTTCGGAGACCCAGTACTTC
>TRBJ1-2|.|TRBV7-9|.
CASSERNSYGYTF
TGTGCCAGCAGCGAACGGAACAGCTATGGCTACACCTTC
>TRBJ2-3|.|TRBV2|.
CASKGGTYTDTQYF
TGTGCCAGCAAAGGGGGGACGTACACAGATACGCAGTATTTT
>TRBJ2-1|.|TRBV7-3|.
CASSTSGLGRDEQFF
TGTGCCAGCAGCACCTCCGGCCTGGGTAGGGATGAGCAGTTCTTC
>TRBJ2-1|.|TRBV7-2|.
CASSFPWNEQFF
TGTGCCAGCAGCTTCCCATGGAATGAGCAGTTCTTC
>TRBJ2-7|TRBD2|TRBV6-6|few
CASSYGSGQTSYEQYF
TGTGCCAGCAGTTACGGTAGCGGGCAAACCTCCTACGAGCAGTACTTC
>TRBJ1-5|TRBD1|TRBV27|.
CASRSQGGPNQPQHF
TGTGCCAGCAGATCACAGGGGGGCCCCAATCAGCCCCAGCATTTT
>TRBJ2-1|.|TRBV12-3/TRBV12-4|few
CASDGTTRDRYNEQFF
TGTGCCAGCGACGGGACGACCCGTGACAGGTACAATGAGCAGTTCTTC
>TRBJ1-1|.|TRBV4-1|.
CASSQEQAGRGTEAFF
TGCGCCAGCAGCCAAGAGCAGGCGGGCCGAGGGACTGAAGCTTTCTTT
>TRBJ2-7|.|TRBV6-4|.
CASSVSAGTSYEQYF
TGTGCCAGCAGTGTCTCGGCCGGCACCTCCTACGAGCAGTACTTC
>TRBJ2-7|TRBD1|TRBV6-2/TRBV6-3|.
CASRLGTGSSYEQYF
TGTGCCAGCAGATTGGGGACAGGGAGCTCCTACGAGCAGTACTTC
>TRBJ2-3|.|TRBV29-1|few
CSVEDTGNTQYF
TGCAGCGTTGAAGACACGGGAAATACGCAGTATTTT
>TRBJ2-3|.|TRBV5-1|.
CASSLRQETSTDTQYF
TGCGCCAGCAGCTTGAGGCAGGAGACTAGCACAGATACGCAGTATTTT
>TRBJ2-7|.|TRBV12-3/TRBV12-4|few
CASMGGSGQYF
TGTGCCAGCATGGGTGGGTCGGGGCAGTACTTC
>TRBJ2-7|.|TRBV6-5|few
CASSYSLGTYEQYF
TGTGCCAGCAGTTACTCGCTGGGTACCTACGAGCAGTACTTC
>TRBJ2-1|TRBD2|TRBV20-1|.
CSGWTSGVGNEQFF
TGCAGTGGTTGGACTAGCGGGGTCGGCAATGAGCAGTTCTTC
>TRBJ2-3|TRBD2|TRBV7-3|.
CASSLTRREGPDTQYF
TGTGCCAGCAGCTTAACTCGGCGGGAGGGCCCAGATACGCAGTATTTT
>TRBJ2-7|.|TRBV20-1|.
CSAGRDTYNEQYF
TGCAGTGCTGGCCGGGACACCTACAATGAGCAGTACTTC
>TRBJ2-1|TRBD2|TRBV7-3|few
CASSMSGASSYNEQFF
TGTGCCAGCAGCATGAGCGGGGCTAGCTCCTACAATGAGCAGTTCTTC
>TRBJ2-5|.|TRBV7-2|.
CASSFGGRLQETQYF
TGTGCCAGCAGCTTTGGCGGGCGTCTTCAAGAGACCCAGTACTTC
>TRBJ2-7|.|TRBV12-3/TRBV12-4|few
CASSLTPTEQYF
TGTGCCAGCAGTTTGACCCCGACCGAGCAGTACTTC
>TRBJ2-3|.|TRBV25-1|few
CASTRGLFADTQYF
TGTGCCAGCACGAGGGGTCTTTTCGCAGATACGCAGTATTTT
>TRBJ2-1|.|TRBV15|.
CATSLGTDSYNEQFF
TGTGCCACCAGCCTCGGAACGGATTCCTACAATGAGCAGTTCTTC
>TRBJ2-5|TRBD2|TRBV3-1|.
CASSQLAGGETQYF
TGTGCCAGCAGCCAACTAGCGGGAGGAGAGACCCAGTACTTC
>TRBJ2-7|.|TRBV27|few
CASRRLTGTLDEQYF
TGTGCCAGCAGGAGATTAACAGGGACCCTCGACGAGCAGTACTTC
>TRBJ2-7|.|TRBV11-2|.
CASSLEVGVSEQYF
TGTGCCAGCAGCTTAGAGGTGGGGGTGAGCGAGCAGTACTTC
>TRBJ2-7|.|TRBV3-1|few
CASSHGTYEQYF
TGTGCCAGCAGCCATGGGACCTACGAGCAGTACTTC
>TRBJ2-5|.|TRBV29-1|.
CSVELRRETQYF
TGCAGCGTTGAACTTCGGCGGGAGACCCAGTACTTC
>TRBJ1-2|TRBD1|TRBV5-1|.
CASSLGQAKTNYGYTF
TGCGCCAGCAGCCTGGGACAGGCGAAGACTAACTATGGCTACACCTTC
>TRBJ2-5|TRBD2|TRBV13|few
CASSGGLAEYQETQYF
TGTGCCAGCAGCGGGGGACTAGCGGAGTACCAAGAGACCCAGTACTTC
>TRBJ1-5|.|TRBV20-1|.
CSATINDRLNQPQHF
TGCAGTGCAACCATCAACGACAGGCTAAATCAGCCCCAGCATTTT
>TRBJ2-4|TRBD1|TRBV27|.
CASSPRDRGNIQYF
TGTGCCAGCAGTCCCCGGGACAGGGGGAACATTCAGTACTTC
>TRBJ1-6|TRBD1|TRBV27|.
CASSLSIRKNRGFSYNSPLHF
TGTGCCAGCAGTTTATCTATCAGGAAAAACAGGGGATTCTCCTATAATTCACCCCTCCACTTT
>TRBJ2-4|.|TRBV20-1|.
CSAKETLAKNIQYF
TGCAGTGCCAAGGAGACCCTAGCCAAAAACATTCAGTACTTC
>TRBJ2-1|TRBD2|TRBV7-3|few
CASSLGLAEGEQFF
TGTGCCAGCAGCTTGGGACTAGCTGAGGGGGAGCAGTTCTTC
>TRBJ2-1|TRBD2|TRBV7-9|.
CASSLTSGALTVDNEQFF
TGTGCCAGCAGCTTAACTAGCGGGGCGCTTACTGTAGACAATGAGCAGTTCTTC